One sample yielded the 10 T cell receptor beta chains listed below, sequenced in a study of monozygotic twins with inflammatory bowel disease (dated 2019 in TCRdb). Libraries were made using 5' RACE. Sequencing was performed on an Illumina HiSeq 2500. TCRdb reprocessed the reads and provides one entry for every CDR3 protein sequence; no DNA is given. The sample table records 300,000 to 400,000 distinct CDR3 sequences. The ten largest clones capture roughly 2% of the sample. Sample: blood. The source is a human donor with ulcerative colitis or Crohn's disease, or a healthy co-twin of an affected twin (not recorded which).

The CDR3 sequence is CASSPRRGRDTGELFF. The chain combines TRBV28 with TRBJ2-2; TCRdb reports TRBD1, a call that lacks DNA to check it against. This CDR3 is built from 16 residues. Germline V gene data show CDR1 as MDHEN and CDR2 as SYDVKM.

This chain connects TRBV20-1 to TRBJ2-5; TCRdb selects TRBD1, and the lack of DNA leaves this call unchecked. Germline lookup yields CDR1 DFQATT and CDR2 SNEGSKA (reference sequence). The CDR3 sequence is 11 residues long. This CDR3 is CSRGRGETQYF.

The chain uses TRBV20-1 and TRBJ2-7; TCRdb indicates TRBD2, and absent DNA this call remains unverified. The CDR3 extends over 13 amino acids. Germline CDR1 is DFQATT and CDR2 is SNEGSKA (reference sequence). This CDR3 is CSARRDPPYEQYF.

The chain carries TRBV10-3 and TRBJ1-1; TCRdb outputs TRBD1, but without DNA this stays unchecked. Germline V gene data show CDR1 as ENHRY and CDR2 as SYGVKD. CDR3 length equals 11 residues. The CDR3 reads CAIKEGQGAFF.

The chain employs TRBV6-1 and TRBJ2-7; TCRdb calls TRBD1, which cannot be checked without DNA. Germline V lookup: CDR1 MNHNS, CDR2 SASEGT. The CDR3 covers 16 residues. The CDR3 is CASSELWGPSSYEQYF.

The rearrangement joins TRBV2 to TRBJ2-3; lacking DNA, the TRBD1 call made by TCRdb goes unchecked. The CDR3 has 14 residues. Germline V CDR1 and CDR2: SNHLY, FYNNEI. The CDR3 protein is CASSGDRTTDTQYF.

The chain carries TRBV5-4 and TRBJ1-6; the TRBD1 assignment by TCRdb is unverifiable without DNA. The CDR3 spans 17 residues. Germline V CDR1 and CDR2: SGHNT, YYREEE (reference sequence). The CDR3 protein is CASSHAGTGSYNSPLHF.

V gene TRBV7-8 combines with J gene TRBJ2-3; TCRdb indicates TRBD2, and absent DNA this call remains unverified. Germline CDR1 reads SGHVS; CDR2 reads FQNEAQ. The CDR3 sequence is 16 residues long. The CDR3 loop reads CASSSRLAGGPDTQYF. Filled out from reference TRBV7-8 and TRBJ2-3, the complete variable domain reads GAGVSQSPRYKVAKRGQDVALRCDPISGHVSLFWYQQALGQGPEFLTYFQNEAQLDKSGLPSDRFFAERPEGSVSTLKIQRTQQEDSAVYLCASSSRLAGGPDTQYFGPGTRLTVL.

This chain joins TRBV12-3 or TRBV12-4 and TRBJ2-7; there is no DNA to check the TCRdb D call of TRBD1. This CDR3 is 15 amino acids long. The CDR3 is CASSRAQTDIYEQYF.

V usage is TRBV5-1 and J usage is TRBJ2-7; TCRdb's D call, TRBD1, is unchecked because there is no DNA. CDR1 is SGHRS and CDR2 is YFSETQ in the germline V gene. The CDR3 consists of 16 residues. The CDR3 is CASSHPKQGFPYEQYF.